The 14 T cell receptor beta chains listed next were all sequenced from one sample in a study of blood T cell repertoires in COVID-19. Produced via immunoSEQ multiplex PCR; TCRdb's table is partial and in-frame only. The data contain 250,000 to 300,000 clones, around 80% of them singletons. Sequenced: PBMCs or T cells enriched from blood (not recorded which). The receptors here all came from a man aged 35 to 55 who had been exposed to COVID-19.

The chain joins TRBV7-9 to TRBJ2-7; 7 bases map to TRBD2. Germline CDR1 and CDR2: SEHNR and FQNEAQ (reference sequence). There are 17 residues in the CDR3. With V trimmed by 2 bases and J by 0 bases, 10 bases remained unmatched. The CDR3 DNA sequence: TGTGCCAGCAGCTTAAGTGGGCTAGCGGTGGGCTCCTACGAGCAGTACTTC. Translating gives CASSLSGLAVGSYEQYF.

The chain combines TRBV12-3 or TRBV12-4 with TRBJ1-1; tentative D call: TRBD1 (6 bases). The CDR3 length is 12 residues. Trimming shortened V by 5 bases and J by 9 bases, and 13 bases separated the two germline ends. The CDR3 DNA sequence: TGTGCCAGCAGTCCTTGGGGGGGGCAAGCTTTCTTT. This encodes CASSPWGGQAFF.

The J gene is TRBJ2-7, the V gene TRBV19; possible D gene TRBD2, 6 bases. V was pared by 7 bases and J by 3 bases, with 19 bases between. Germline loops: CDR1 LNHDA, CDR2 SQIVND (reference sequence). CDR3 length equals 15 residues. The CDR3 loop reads CASTGGWEAFYEQYF. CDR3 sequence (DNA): TGTGCCAGTACTGGTGGTTGGGAGGCCTTCTACGAGCAGTACTTC. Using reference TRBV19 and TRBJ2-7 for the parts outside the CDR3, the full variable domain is DGGITQSPKYLFRKEGQNVTLSCEQNLNHDAMYWYRQDPGQGLRLIYYSQIVNDFQKGDIAEGYSVSREKKESFPLTVTSAQKNPTAFYLCASTGGWEAFYEQYFGPGTRLTVT.

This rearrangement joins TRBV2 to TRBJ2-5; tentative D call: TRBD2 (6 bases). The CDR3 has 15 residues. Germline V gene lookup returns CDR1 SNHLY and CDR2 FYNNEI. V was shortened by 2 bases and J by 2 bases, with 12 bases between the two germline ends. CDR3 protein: CASSEIGTQQETQYF. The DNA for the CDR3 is TGTGCCAGCAGTGAAATAGGGACTCAACAAGAGACCCAGTACTTC. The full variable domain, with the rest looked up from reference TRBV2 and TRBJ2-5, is EPEVTQTPSHQVTQMGQEVILRCVPISNHLYFYWYRQILGQKVEFLVSFYNNEISEKSEIFDDQFSVERPDGSNFTLKIRSTKLEDSAMYFCASSEIGTQQETQYFGPGTRLLVL.

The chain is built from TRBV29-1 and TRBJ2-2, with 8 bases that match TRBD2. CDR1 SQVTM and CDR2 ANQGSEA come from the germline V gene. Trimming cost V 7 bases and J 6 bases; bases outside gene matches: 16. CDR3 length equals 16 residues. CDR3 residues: CSDPTGTRPLSGELFF. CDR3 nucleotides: TGCAGCGACCCTACCGGGACTAGACCCCTCTCCGGGGAGCTGTTTTTT.

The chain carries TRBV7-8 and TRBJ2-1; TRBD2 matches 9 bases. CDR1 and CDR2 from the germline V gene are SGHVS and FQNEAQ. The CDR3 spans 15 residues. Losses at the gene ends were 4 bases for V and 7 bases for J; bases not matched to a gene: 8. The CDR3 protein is CASSSMPSGNNEQFF. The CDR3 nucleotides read TGTGCCAGCAGCTCAATGCCTAGCGGGAATAATGAGCAGTTCTTC.

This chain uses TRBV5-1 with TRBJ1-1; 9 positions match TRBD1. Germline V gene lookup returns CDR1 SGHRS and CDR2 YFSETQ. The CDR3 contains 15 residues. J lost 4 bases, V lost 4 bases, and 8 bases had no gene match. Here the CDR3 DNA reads TGCGCCAGCAGCCGGACAGGGGTGAGGGGCACTGAAGCTTTCTTT. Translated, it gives CASSRTGVRGTEAFF.

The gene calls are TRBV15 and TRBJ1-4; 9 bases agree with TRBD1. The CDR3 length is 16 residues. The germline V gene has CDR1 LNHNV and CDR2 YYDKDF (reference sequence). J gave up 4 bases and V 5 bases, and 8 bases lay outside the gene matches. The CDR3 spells CATSAQDRGYNEKLFF. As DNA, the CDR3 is TGTGCCACCAGCGCCCAGGACAGGGGATATAATGAAAAACTGTTTTTT.

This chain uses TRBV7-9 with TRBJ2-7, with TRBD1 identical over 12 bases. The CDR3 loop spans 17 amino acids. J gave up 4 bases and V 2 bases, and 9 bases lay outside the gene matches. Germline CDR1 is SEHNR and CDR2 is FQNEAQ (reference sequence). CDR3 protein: CASSLRWGDRGPYEQYF. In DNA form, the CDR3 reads TGTGCCAGCAGCTTAAGGTGGGGGGACAGGGGGCCGTACGAGCAGTACTTC.

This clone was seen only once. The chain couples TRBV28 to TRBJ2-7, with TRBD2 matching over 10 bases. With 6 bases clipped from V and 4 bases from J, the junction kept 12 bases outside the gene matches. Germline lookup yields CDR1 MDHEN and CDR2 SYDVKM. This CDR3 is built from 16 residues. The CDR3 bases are TGTGCCAGCAGGCCCGCCCTAGCGGGAGTGGGGTACGAGCAGTACTTC. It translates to CASRPALAGVGYEQYF.

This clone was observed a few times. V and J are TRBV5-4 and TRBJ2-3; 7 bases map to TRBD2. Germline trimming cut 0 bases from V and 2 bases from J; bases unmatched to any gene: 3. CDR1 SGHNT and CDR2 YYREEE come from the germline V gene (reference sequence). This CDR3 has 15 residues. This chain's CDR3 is CASSLASGITDTQYF. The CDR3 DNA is TGTGCCAGCAGCTTGGCCAGCGGGATCACAGATACGCAGTATTTT.

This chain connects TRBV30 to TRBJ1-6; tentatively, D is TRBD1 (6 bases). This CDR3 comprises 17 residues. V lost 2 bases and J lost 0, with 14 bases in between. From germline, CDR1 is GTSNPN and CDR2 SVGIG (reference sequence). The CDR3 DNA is TGTGCCTGGAGTCCCGGACAGCGCAGCTCCTATAATTCACCCCTCCACTTT. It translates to CAWSPGQRSSYNSPLHF.

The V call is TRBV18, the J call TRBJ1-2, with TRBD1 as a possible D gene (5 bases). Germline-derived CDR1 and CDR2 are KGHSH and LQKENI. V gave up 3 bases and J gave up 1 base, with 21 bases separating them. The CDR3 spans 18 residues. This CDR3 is CASSPVAAGGRGNYGYTF. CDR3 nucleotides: TGTGCCAGCTCACCCGTGGCGGCTGGCGGGAGGGGTAACTATGGCTACACCTTC.

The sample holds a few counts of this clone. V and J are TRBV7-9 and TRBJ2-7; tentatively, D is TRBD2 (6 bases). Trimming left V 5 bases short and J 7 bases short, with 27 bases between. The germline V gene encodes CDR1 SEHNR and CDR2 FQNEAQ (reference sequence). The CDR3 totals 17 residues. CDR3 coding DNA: TGTGCCAGCAGCCCAACTCCGGAGGGCCCCTGGGGTGAAGAGCAGTACTTC. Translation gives CASSPTPEGPWGEEQYF.